This TCR beta chain was retrieved from a study of cytomegalovirus exposure and HLA in healthy donors. Points from the study as a whole: Rarity marked most TCR sequences, yet some public TCRs occurred in many donors.

It was with 60 Vbeta and 13 Jbeta primers that the PCR ran. Sequencing used immunoSEQ multiplex PCR; TCRdb keeps in-frame clones, though not all of them. The sample shows about 120,000 clones, roughly 60% of them seen only once. For this clone: Its antigen is unknown.

CDR1 and CDR2 (germline): MDHEN, SYDVKM. The CDR3 contains 16 residues. The V segment lost 6 bases and the J segment 2 bases; nucleotides outside the gene matches: 11. The V and J genes are TRBV28 and TRBJ2-5; 8 nucleotides match TRBD2. Material: PBMCs. This receptor was identified in a middle-aged man in good health and CMV-seropositive. CDR3: CASSPGGAGAQETQYF. The CDR3 nucleotides read TGTGCCAGCAGCCCCGGGGGAGCGGGAGCTCAAGAGACCCAGTACTTC.